Following are 8 T cell receptor beta chains from one sample sequenced in a study of cytomegalovirus exposure and HLA in healthy donors. Assay used: immunoSEQ multiplex PCR; TCRdb lists only in-frame clones, some missing. The table has fewer than 400,000 clones, 70% to 90% seen once. Input material: PBMCs. The source of these receptors is a man in his thirties or forties in good health and CMV-seronegative.

The chain has TRBV6-6 and TRBJ2-2; D is perhaps TRBD1 (6 bases). Germline V gene data show CDR1 as MNHNY and CDR2 as SVGAGI (reference sequence). The CDR3 is made up of 15 amino acids. V dropped 7 bases and J dropped 0 bases, with 12 bases sitting between them. The CDR3 is CASKAQGSNTGELFF. In nucleotides, the CDR3 is TGTGCCAGCAAGGCACAGGGATCGAACACCGGGGAGCTGTTTTTT.

The chain couples TRBV4-1 to TRBJ1-6; the D gene is possibly TRBD1 (6 bases). There are 13 residues in the CDR3. V was pared by 4 bases and J by 7 bases, with 8 bases between. Germline values: CDR1 MGHRA, CDR2 YSYEKL. This chain's CDR3 is CASSRQDNSPLHF. The CDR3 DNA reads TGCGCCAGCAGCCGACAGGACAATTCACCCCTCCACTTT.

The chain carries TRBV19 and TRBJ2-7, with 10 bases aligning to TRBD1. The CDR3 extends over 14 amino acids. The J segment lost 3 bases and the V segment lost 5 bases, leaving 4 bases of the junction unmatched. Germline V lookup: CDR1 LNHDA, CDR2 SQIVND (reference sequence). DNA of the CDR3: TGTGCCAGTAGTGCAGGGACAGGGGACTACGAGCAGTACTTC. Amino acids: CASSAGTGDYEQYF.

This chain connects TRBV7-9 to TRBJ2-3, with 10 bases aligning to TRBD2. Looked up from germline, CDR1 is SEHNR and CDR2 is FQNEAQ (reference sequence). The trim removed 0 bases at V and 4 bases at J, leaving 1 base unmatched. There are 15 residues in the CDR3. This chain's CDR3 is CASSLASGGSDTQYF. The DNA for the CDR3 is TGTGCCAGCAGCTTAGCTAGCGGGGGGTCAGATACGCAGTATTTT.

The chain joins TRBV9 to TRBJ1-1, with TRBD1 matching 9 bases. V gave up 3 bases and J gave up 9 bases; unmatched junction bases: 9. Germline CDR1 is SGDLS and CDR2 is YYNGEE. The CDR3 has 14 amino acids. Written as DNA, the CDR3 is TGTGCCAGCAGCGAAGACCCACAGGGGGCGAAAGCTTTCTTT. Residues: CASSEDPQGAKAFF. The whole variable domain, remainder taken from reference TRBV9 and TRBJ1-1, is DSGVTQTPKHLITATGQRVTLRCSPRSGDLSVYWYQQSLDQGLQFLIQYYNGEERAKGNILERFSAQQFPDLHSELNLSSLELGDSALYFCASSEDPQGAKAFFGQGTRLTVV.

A word on this clone: Other DNA sequences from this sample encode an identical CDR3 as well. The rearrangement links TRBV27 to TRBJ2-7; TRBD2 aligns across 8 bases. CDR1 and CDR2 (germline): MNHEY, SMNVEV (reference sequence). With 4 bases clipped from V and 1 base from J, the junction kept 3 bases outside the gene matches. The CDR3 contains 14 residues. The CDR3 sequence: CASSSAGGSYEQYF. CDR3 in DNA: TGTGCCAGCAGTTCCGCGGGGGGATCCTACGAGCAGTACTTC.

The chain uses TRBV18 and TRBJ1-6; the match to TRBD1 covers 10 bases. The CDR3 sequence is 15 residues long. Germline trimming cut 6 bases from V and 6 bases from J; bases unmatched to any gene: 5. Germline V lookup: CDR1 KGHSH, CDR2 LQKENI. The CDR3 DNA is TGTGCCAGCTCCCGGGGGACAGGGGCTAATTCACCCCTCCACTTT. It encodes CASSRGTGANSPLHF.

The chain is built from TRBV9 and TRBJ2-3, with 8 bases that match TRBD1. Germline values: CDR1 SGDLS, CDR2 YYNGEE. This CDR3 is built from 17 residues. The ends lost 4 bases at V and 2 bases at J; junction bases unmatched: 12. In DNA, the CDR3 is TGTGCCAGCAGCCTCCGACAGGGGACCCCGTCCACAGATACGCAGTATTTT. It specifies CASSLRQGTPSTDTQYF.